These 25 T cell receptor beta chains came from one sample sequenced in a study of T cells in Graves' hyperthyroidism and ophthalmopathy. TCR beta CDR3 regions were amplified from RNA transcripts. A set of HTBI primers served as the primers for a first-round RT-PCR of the TCR CDR3. TCRdb itself ran the multiplex PCR reads through MiXCR, one entry per CDR3 protein. The sample has 650,000 to 850,000 distinct CDR3 sequences, around a sixth seen once. The specimen sequenced was blood. The receptor source for this set is a woman between 50 and 59 years old with Graves' hyperthyroidism that later progressed to Graves' ophthalmopathy.

Details on this clonotype: A much more abundant neighbour one base away suggests this may be a read error. V usage is TRBV7-2 and J usage is TRBJ1-5; maybe TRBD1 (6 bases). Germline CDR1 SGHTA, CDR2 FQGNSA. This CDR3 is 14 amino acids long. V lost 5 bases to trimming and J lost 7 bases, with 15 bases between them. CDR3 in DNA: TGTGCCAGCAGCCGATGGGGGCTGGGACAGCCCCAGCATTTT. It encodes CASSRWGLGQPQHF.

The V and J genes are TRBV7-9 and TRBJ2-7, with a possible D match to TRBD2 (6 bases). The V and J ends lost 5 bases and 2 bases respectively, with 13 bases between them. The germline V gene has CDR1 SEHNR and CDR2 FQNEAQ (reference sequence). The CDR3 is 14 residues long. This chain's CDR3 is CASSTGLAAYEQYF. In DNA, the CDR3 is TGTGCCAGCAGCACGGGACTCGCAGCCTACGAGCAGTACTTC.

The rearrangement joins TRBV12-3 or TRBV12-4 to TRBJ2-3; D assignment may be TRBD1 or TRBD2 (5 bases each). This CDR3 contains 13 residues. V was clipped by 7 bases and J by 4 bases, with 12 bases between them. CDR3 nucleotides: TGTGCCAGCAAGGGACCGACCGCAGATACGCAGTATTTT. Residues: CASKGPTADTQYF.

This chain uses TRBV20-1 with TRBJ1-1, with D perhaps matching TRBD1 (6 bases). From germline, CDR1 is DFQATT and CDR2 SNEGSKA (reference sequence). V lost 5 bases, J lost 3 bases, and 16 bases lay in between. The CDR3 runs to 14 residues. CDR3 region: CSAGTHKWDTEAFF. The CDR3 DNA follows: TGCAGTGCTGGGACACACAAATGGGACACTGAAGCTTTCTTT.

The chain employs TRBV6-2 or TRBV6-3 and TRBJ1-2, with D hard to call. This CDR3 has 13 amino acids. The V end lost 7 bases, the J end lost 5 bases, and 14 bases lay between the germline ends. Germline V CDR1 and CDR2: MNHEY, SVGEGT. The CDR3 region has the DNA TGTGCCAGCACCCTAATCCGAATGTATGGCTACACCTTC. This sequence encodes CASTLIRMYGYTF.

This clonotype turned up a few times. The rearrangement links TRBV30 to TRBJ1-2, with D possibly TRBD1 on 6 matching bases. CDR1 is GTSNPN and CDR2 is SVGIG in the germline V gene (reference sequence). This CDR3 has 12 residues. The V and J ends lost 4 bases and 4 bases respectively, with 10 bases between them. The CDR3 region is CAWTDSGYGYTF. The CDR3 DNA follows: TGTGCCTGGACGGACAGCGGCTATGGCTACACCTTC.

This chain joins TRBV5-5 and TRBJ1-2; 8 bases match TRBD1. V lost 0 bases and J lost 8; bases outside the gene matches: 9. CDR1 is SGHKS and CDR2 is YYEKEE in the germline V gene (reference sequence). The CDR3 has 15 residues. This chain's CDR3 is CASSLGTAGGLGYTF. CDR3 nucleotides: TGTGCCAGCAGCTTGGGGACGGCAGGGGGCTTAGGCTACACCTTC.

This clonotype has at least ten counts. The gene calls are TRBV7-3 and TRBJ2-5; D gene uncertain. CDR3 length equals 13 residues. Trimming pared 2 bases from V and 4 bases from J, leaving 8 bases between. Germline V gene data show CDR1 as SGHTA and CDR2 as FQGTGA. Here the CDR3 reads CASSLPSTETQYF. The CDR3 DNA reads TGTGCCAGCAGCTTACCCAGTACAGAGACCCAGTACTTC.

V usage is TRBV20-1 and J usage is TRBJ2-5; D unclear. Trimming stripped 0 bases from V and 7 bases from J, with 15 bases between. CDR1 DFQATT and CDR2 SNEGSKA come from the germline V gene (reference sequence). The CDR3 length is 14 residues. This CDR3 reads CSARDSTPPWTQYF. For the CDR3, the DNA is TGCAGTGCTAGAGATTCGACCCCACCCTGGACCCAGTACTTC.

This clonotype was counted only a few times. The chain carries TRBV12-3 or TRBV12-4 and TRBJ1-6; D is perhaps TRBD1 (5 bases). The CDR3 loop spans 11 amino acids. V was cut by 8 bases and J by 6 bases, with 5 bases left in between. CDR3 sequence (DNA): TGTGCCAGCCAGGGTAATTCACCCCTCCACTTT. This gives the protein CASQGNSPLHF.

On this clonotype: The junction departs from the called germline gene at one end, perhaps through a read error. This chain's CDR3 is CASSLAQSSYEQYF. CDR3 coding DNA: TGTGCTAGCAGCTTGGCCCAATCCTCCTACGAGCAGTACTTC. This chain connects TRBV11-2 to TRBJ2-7; unclear D gene. This CDR3 has 14 residues. The germline gives CDR1 SGHAT, CDR2 FQNNGV.

This clonotype has more than one count but fewer than ten. The chain joins TRBV29-1 to TRBJ1-2; D possibly corresponds to TRBD1 (6 bases). This CDR3 is built from 12 residues. V lost 7 bases to trimming and J lost 7 bases, with 16 bases between them. Germline-derived CDR1 and CDR2 are SQVTM and ANQGSEA. Here the CDR3 DNA reads TGCAGCGCAAATACAGGGTCTGGTGGCTACACCTTC. The encoded protein is CSANTGSGGYTF.

V and J are TRBV2 and TRBJ1-1; D is undetermined. The CDR3 length is 13 residues. Germline lookup yields CDR1 SNHLY and CDR2 FYNNEI. V gave up 10 bases and J gave up 1 base, with 13 bases separating them. The CDR3 is CATASQQNTEAFF. CDR3 DNA sequence: TGTGCCACCGCGTCCCAGCAGAACACTGAAGCTTTCTTT.

This clonotype was seen a few times. The genes are TRBV29-1 and TRBJ1-1; TRBD1 might be the D (5 bases). The V gene lost 3 bases and the J gene lost 0 bases, with 8 bases spanning the gap. This CDR3 is 13 amino acids long. In germline, CDR1 is SQVTM, CDR2 ANQGSEA. This chain's CDR3 is CSVEWDLNTEAFF. CDR3 DNA sequence: TGCAGCGTTGAGTGGGACTTGAACACTGAAGCTTTCTTT. Full variable domain (missing parts from reference TRBV29-1 and TRBJ1-1): SAVISQKPSRDICQRGTSLTIQCQVDSQVTMMFWYRQQPGQSLTLIATANQGSEATYESGFVIDKFPISRPNLTFSTLTVSNMSPEDSSIYLCSVEWDLNTEAFFGQGTRLTVV.

This clonotype was recorded at least ten times. The chain links TRBV12-3 or TRBV12-4 to TRBJ2-3; 14 positions agree with TRBD2. J gave up 2 bases and V 6 bases, and 4 bases lay outside the gene matches. This CDR3 region has 16 residues. The CDR3 loop is CASSWTSGGTTDTQYF. The CDR3 DNA reads TGTGCCAGCAGCTGGACTAGCGGGGGGACCACAGATACGCAGTATTTT.

This clonotype was seen at least ten times. This chain links TRBV11-2 with TRBJ2-1; 8 nucleotides line up with TRBD1. V shed 5 bases and J 8 bases; nucleotides not matched to a gene: 5. This CDR3 has 13 residues. The germline V gene encodes CDR1 SGHAT and CDR2 FQNNGV. The CDR3 DNA reads TGTGCCAGCAGCAATTGGACAGGGCATGAGCAGTTCTTC. Translation gives CASSNWTGHEQFF.

The chain combines TRBV9 with TRBJ1-2, with TRBD1 as a possible D gene (6 bases). CDR1 SGDLS and CDR2 YYNGEE come from the germline V gene. The V end lost 0 bases, the J end lost 4 bases, and 16 bases lay between the germline ends. This CDR3 contains 16 residues. CDR3 sequence: CASSVGGGRSGYGYTF. In DNA, the CDR3 is TGTGCCAGCAGCGTAGGTGGGGGGCGTTCCGGCTATGGCTACACCTTC.

This clonotype was seen at least ten times. The gene calls are TRBV7-9 and TRBJ1-1, with 7 bases fitting TRBD1. The junction had 1 base not matched to a gene; V was cut back by 5 bases and J by 1 base. Per germline, CDR1 SEHNR and CDR2 FQNEAQ (reference sequence). This CDR3 contains 13 residues. For the CDR3, the DNA is TGTGCCAGCAGCGGACAGGAGAACACTGAAGCTTTCTTT. Amino acid sequence: CASSGQENTEAFF.

The table lists this clonotype with many counts. The genes are TRBV2 and TRBJ2-5, with D unclear. Trimming stripped 7 bases from V and 0 bases from J, with 12 bases between. Germline assignment: CDR1 SNHLY and CDR2 FYNNEI. The CDR3 loop spans 14 amino acids. CDR3 residues: CASTLTKYQETQYF. The CDR3 coding sequence is TGTGCCAGCACCTTGACCAAGTACCAAGAGACCCAGTACTTC.

This clonotype was picked up many times. This chain joins TRBV3-1 and TRBJ2-3; D may be TRBD1 (5 bases). This CDR3 region has 14 residues. Germline CDR1 and CDR2: LGHDT and YNNKEL (reference sequence). Trimming left V 4 bases short and J 0 bases short, with 8 bases between. This CDR3 reads CASSLRQSTDTQYF. The CDR3 nucleotides are TGTGCCAGCAGCCTTCGACAGAGCACAGATACGCAGTATTTT.

This clonotype has at least ten counts. This sequence joins TRBV3-1 and TRBJ2-5; D may match TRBD1 or TRBD2 (6 bases each). The ends were cut back, 4 bases at V and 5 bases at J, with 14 bases in the middle. The CDR3 spans 14 residues. Germline V CDR1 and CDR2: LGHDT, YNNKEL (reference sequence). The CDR3, as DNA: TGTGCCAGCAGCCCCTGGGGGGCCGGGGAGACCCAGTACTTC. This sequence encodes CASSPWGAGETQYF.

This clonotype has at least ten counts. The chain carries TRBV30 and TRBJ1-4, with D unresolved. With 0 bases removed from V and 4 bases from J, the gap between germline ends came to 9 bases. The CDR3 has 14 amino acids. Germline V gene sequence: CDR1 GTSNPN, CDR2 SVGIG (reference sequence). For the CDR3, the DNA is TGTGCCTGGAGTGTATGGGGAGGTAATGAAAAACTGTTTTTT. Its translation: CAWSVWGGNEKLFF. Drawing the rest from reference TRBV30 and TRBJ1-4, the complete variable domain is SQTIHQWPATLVQPVGSPLSLECTVEGTSNPNLYWYRQAAGRGLQLLFYSVGIGQISSEVPQNLSASRPQDRQFILSSKKLLLSDSGFYLCAWSVWGGNEKLFFGSGTQLSVL.

V is TRBV6-1 and J is TRBJ1-1; possibly TRBD1 for D (6 bases). Germline V CDR1 and CDR2: MNHNS, SASEGT. Trimming took 6 bases from V and 3 from J, leaving 17 bases between them. The CDR3 sequence is 15 residues long. DNA for the CDR3: TGTGCCAGCAGCAGGGGAGGGGCGGTTGACACTGAAGCTTTCTTT. The encoded protein is CASSRGGAVDTEAFF.

This clonotype was counted ten times or more. The CDR3 DNA reads TGTGCCAGCAGCTTGACCGGGCCCGTCAACACTGAAGCTTTCTTT. Translating gives CASSLTGPVNTEAFF. This chain uses TRBV7-6 with TRBJ1-1; D ambiguous. V shed 3 bases and J shed 2 bases, with 13 bases lying between them. This CDR3 is built from 15 residues. Germline values: CDR1 SGHVS, CDR2 FNYEAQ. Looking up the rest from reference TRBV7-6 and TRBJ1-1 gives the full variable domain: GAGVSQSPRYKVTKRGQDVALRCDPISGHVSLYWYRQALGQGPEFLTYFNYEAQQDKSGLPNDRFSAERPEGSISTLTIQRTEQRDSAMYRCASSLTGPVNTEAFFGQGTRLTVV.

This clonotype was counted ten times or more. V gene TRBV4-2 combines with J gene TRBJ1-4; 8 bases map to TRBD1. CDR1 and CDR2 (germline): LGHNA, YNFKEQ. V lost 4 bases, J lost 3 bases, and 1 base stayed unmatched. The CDR3 is 14 residues long. The CDR3 DNA sequence: TGTGCCAGCAGCCGGGACAGGTCTAATGAAAAACTGTTTTTT. Translating gives CASSRDRSNEKLFF.